This TCR beta chain was obtained from a study of cytomegalovirus exposure and HLA in healthy donors. CDR3 length: 15 amino acids. Germline V gene lookup returns CDR1 SGHKS and CDR2 YYEKEE (reference sequence). Between the trimmed V and J ends, which lost 0 bases and 7 bases, there was a span of 16 bases. The PCR made use of 60 Vbeta and 13 Jbeta primers. Clones were sequenced by immunoSEQ multiplex PCR, and TCRdb holds only the in-frame ones, with some missing. The sample includes over 200,000 clones, around four fifths of them seen just once. This clonotype was sampled from a male donor in good health and CMV-seronegative. Sequencing was carried out using PBMCs. The J gene is TRBJ1-1, the V gene TRBV5-5, with D perhaps TRBD1 (5 bases). This chain's CDR3 is CASSLAAGGLDEAFF. As DNA, the CDR3 is TGTGCCAGCAGCTTGGCCGCGGGGGGATTGGATGAAGCTTTCTTT.